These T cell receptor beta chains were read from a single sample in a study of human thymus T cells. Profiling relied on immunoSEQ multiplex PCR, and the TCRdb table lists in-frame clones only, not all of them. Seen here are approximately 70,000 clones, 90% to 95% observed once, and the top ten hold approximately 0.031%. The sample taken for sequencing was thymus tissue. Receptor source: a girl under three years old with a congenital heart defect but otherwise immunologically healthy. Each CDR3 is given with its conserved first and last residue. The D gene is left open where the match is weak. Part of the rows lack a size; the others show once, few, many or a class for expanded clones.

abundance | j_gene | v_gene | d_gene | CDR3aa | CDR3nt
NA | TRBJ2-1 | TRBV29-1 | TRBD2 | CSVERIAGGLNEQFF | TGCAGCGTTGAGAGAATAGCGGGAGGACTCAATGAGCAGTTCTTC
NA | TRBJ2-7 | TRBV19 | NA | CASSIVTRTAYEQYF | TGTGCCAGTAGTATTGTGACCCGGACGGCCTACGAGCAGTACTTC
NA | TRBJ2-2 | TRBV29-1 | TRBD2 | CSVPRREAPRDTGELFF | TGCAGCGTTCCCCGGCGGGAGGCGCCTCGGGACACCGGGGAGCTGTTTTTT
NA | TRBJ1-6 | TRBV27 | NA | CASSFWFSPHNSPLHF | TGTGCCAGCAGTTTCTGGTTCAGTCCCCATAATTCACCCCTCCACTTT
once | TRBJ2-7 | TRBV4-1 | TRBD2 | CASSQETPGLGGYEQYF | TGCGCCAGCAGCCAAGAAACCCCGGGACTAGGGGGTTACGAGCAGTACTTC
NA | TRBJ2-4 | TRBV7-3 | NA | CASSRTGWGIQYF | TGTGCCAGCAGCCGAACAGGGTGGGGCATTCAGTACTTC
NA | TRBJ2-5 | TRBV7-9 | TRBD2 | CASTLLGSSGRAKTQYF | TGTGCCAGCACCCTCCTTGGGTCTAGCGGGAGGGCAAAGACCCAGTACTTC
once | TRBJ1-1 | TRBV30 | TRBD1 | CAWESSGDRTLNTEAFF | TGTGCCTGGGAATCTTCCGGGGACAGGACTCTGAACACTGAAGCTTTCTTT
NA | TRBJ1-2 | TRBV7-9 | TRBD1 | CASSLRRTGERRLYYGYTF | TGTGCCAGCAGCTTAAGGAGGACAGGGGAAAGGAGGCTATACTATGGCTACACCTTC
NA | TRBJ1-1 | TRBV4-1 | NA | CASSQAERRQPNTEAFF | TGCGCCAGCAGCCAAGCCGAAAGACGACAGCCGAACACTGAAGCTTTCTTT
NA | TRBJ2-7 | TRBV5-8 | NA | CASSLEVYEQYF | TGTGCCAGCAGCTTGGAAGTGTACGAGCAGTACTTC
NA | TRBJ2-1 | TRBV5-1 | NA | CASSFLGRASAYNEQFF | TGCGCCAGCAGCTTTTTAGGGCGGGCTAGCGCATACAATGAGCAGTTCTTC
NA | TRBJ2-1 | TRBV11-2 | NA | CASSLEIEQFF | TGTGCCAGCAGCTTAGAAATTGAGCAGTTCTTC
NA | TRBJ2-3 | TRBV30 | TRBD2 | CAWSRSGTTDTQYF | TGTGCCTGGAGCCGGAGCGGGACCACAGATACGCAGTATTTT
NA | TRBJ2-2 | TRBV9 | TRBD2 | CASSPRTSGRLTGELFF | TGTGCCAGCAGCCCACGGACTAGCGGGAGGTTAACCGGGGAGCTGTTTTTT
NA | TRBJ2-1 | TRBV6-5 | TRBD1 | CASSYTLQGDGEQFF | TGTGCCAGCAGTTACACATTACAGGGGGACGGCGAGCAGTTCTTC
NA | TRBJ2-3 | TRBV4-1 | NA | CASSQDPTDTQYF | TGCGCCAGCAGCCAAGACCCTACAGATACGCAGTATTTT
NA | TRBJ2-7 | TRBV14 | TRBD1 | CASSQGQGSYEQYF | TGTGCCAGCAGCCAAGGACAGGGCTCCTACGAGCAGTACTTC
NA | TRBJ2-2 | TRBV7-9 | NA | CASSLETVRNTGELFF | TGTGCCAGCAGCTTAGAGACAGTGAGGAACACCGGGGAGCTGTTTTTT
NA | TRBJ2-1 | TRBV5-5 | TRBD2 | CASSFQRLAGGPSGNEQFF | TGTGCCAGCAGCTTTCAACGACTAGCGGGAGGACCTTCGGGGAATGAGCAGTTCTTC
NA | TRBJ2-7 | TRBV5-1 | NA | CASSLLDSRASVIGSYEQYF | TGCGCCAGCAGCTTGCTGGACAGCCGAGCTAGCGTAATCGGCTCCTACGAGCAGTACTTC
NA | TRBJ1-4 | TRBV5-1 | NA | CASSFQDSSKLFF | TGCGCCAGCAGCTTTCAGGACAGCTCAAAACTGTTTTTT
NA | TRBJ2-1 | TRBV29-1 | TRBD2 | CSVVGLAGLLDYNEQFF | TGCAGCGTTGTAGGACTAGCGGGGCTCCTCGACTACAATGAGCAGTTCTTC
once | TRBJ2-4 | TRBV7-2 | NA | CASSLSSLAKNIQYF | TGTGCCAGCAGCTTAAGCTCCTTGGCCAAAAACATTCAGTACTTC
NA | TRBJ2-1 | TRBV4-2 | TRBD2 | CASSHRTSRTSANNEQFF | TGTGCCAGCAGCCATAGAACCTCCAGGACTAGCGCGAACAATGAGCAGTTCTTC
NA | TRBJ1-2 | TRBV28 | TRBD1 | CASWENRGAHNYGYTF | TGTGCCAGCTGGGAGAACAGGGGCGCTCATAACTATGGCTACACCTTC
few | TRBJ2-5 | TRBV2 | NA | CAARGGETQYF | TGTGCCGCCCGGGGCGGGGAGACCCAGTACTTC
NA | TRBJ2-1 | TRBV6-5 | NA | CASSLRVYNEQFF | TGTGCCAGCAGCCTCCGGGTCTACAATGAGCAGTTCTTC
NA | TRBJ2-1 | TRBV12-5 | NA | CASGLFRLEEVYNEQFF | TGTGCTAGTGGTTTGTTCCGATTGGAAGAGGTTTACAATGAGCAGTTCTTC
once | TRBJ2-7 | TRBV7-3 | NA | CATVPGALATYEQYF | TGTGCCACTGTGCCAGGGGCTTTAGCAACCTACGAGCAGTACTTC
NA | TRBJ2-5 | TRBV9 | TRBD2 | CASSVGKTSGGQETQYF | TGTGCCAGCAGCGTAGGGAAGACTAGCGGGGGTCAAGAGACCCAGTACTTC
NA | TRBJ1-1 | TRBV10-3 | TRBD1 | CAISESPGTGTNTEAFF | TGTGCCATCAGTGAGTCCCCCGGGACAGGGACGAACACTGAAGCTTTCTTT
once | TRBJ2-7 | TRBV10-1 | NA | CASSESEASSYEQYF | TGCGCCAGCAGTGAGTCAGAGGCCAGCTCCTACGAGCAGTACTTC
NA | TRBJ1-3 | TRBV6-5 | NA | CASSSDSTGNTIYF | TGTGCCAGCAGTTCGGACAGTACTGGAAACACCATATATTTT
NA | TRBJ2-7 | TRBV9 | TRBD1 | CASSVEDRADEQYF | TGTGCCAGCAGCGTAGAGGACAGGGCAGACGAGCAGTACTTC
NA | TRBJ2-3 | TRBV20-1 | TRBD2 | CRAGADTQYF | TGCAGGGCGGGGGCAGATACGCAGTATTTT
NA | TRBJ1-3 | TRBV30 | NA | CAWSRGQGAGNTIYF | TGTGCCTGGAGTCGAGGGCAGGGCGCTGGAAACACCATATATTTT
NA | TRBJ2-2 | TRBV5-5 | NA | CASSLRGAPNTGELFF | TGTGCCAGCAGCTTGAGGGGGGCCCCTAACACCGGGGAGCTGTTTTTT
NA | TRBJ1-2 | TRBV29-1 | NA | CSVGGIYGYTF | TGCAGCGTTGGGGGGATCTATGGCTACACCTTC
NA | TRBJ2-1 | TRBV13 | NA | CASSFPSLSNEQFF | TGTGCCAGCAGCTTCCCCTCTCTTTCGAATGAGCAGTTCTTC
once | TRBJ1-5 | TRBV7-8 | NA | CASSLGPASLPSPQHF | TGTGCCAGCAGCTTAGGGCCAGCCTCCCTTCCCAGTCCCCAGCATTTT
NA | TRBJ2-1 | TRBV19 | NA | CASRLGGLEANEQFF | TGTGCCAGTAGGCTGGGGGGGCTAGAAGCCAATGAGCAGTTCTTC
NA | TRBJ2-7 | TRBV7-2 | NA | CASSPAGQAFWYF | TGTGCCAGCAGCCCAGCGGGACAGGCCTTTTGGTACTTC
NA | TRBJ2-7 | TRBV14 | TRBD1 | CASSPDPGQGGLEQYF | TGTGCCAGCAGCCCCGACCCGGGACAGGGGGGTCTTGAGCAGTACTTC
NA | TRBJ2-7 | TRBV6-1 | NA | CASSPAGVEQYF | TGTGCCAGCAGCCCGGCCGGGGTAGAGCAGTACTTC